These T cell receptor beta chains were read from a single sample in a study of T cell changes during pregnancy in multiple sclerosis. Clones were sequenced by immunoSEQ multiplex PCR, and TCRdb holds only the in-frame ones, with some missing. Of about 68,000 clones listed, roughly 92% are singletons. The starting material was peripheral blood, obtained after pregnancy. Source of these receptors: a female donor in good health, enrolled as a control in a pregnancy study. Both conserved end residues are part of each CDR3. A D gene is named only where the DNA matches it firmly. Clone size appears in some rows only: once, few, many, or a class for an expanded clone.

V gene	J gene	clone size	D gene	CDR3 protein	CDR3 DNA
TRBV5-8	TRBJ1-4	.	TRBD1	CASSLRQGGETEKLFF	TGTGCCAGCAGCCTCCGACAGGGGGGGGAAACTGAAAAACTGTTTTTT
TRBV29-1	TRBJ2-3	.	.	CSVEAGALADTQYF	TGCAGCGTTGAAGCAGGGGCCCTGGCAGATACGCAGTATTTT
TRBV28	TRBJ1-5	.	.	CASSLGQLNQPQHF	TGTGCCAGCAGTTTAGGACAACTAAATCAGCCCCAGCATTTT
TRBV9	TRBJ1-6	.	.	CASKPGSSYNSPLHF	TGTGCCAGCAAGCCGGGGAGCTCCTATAATTCACCCCTCCACTTT
TRBV5-1	TRBJ1-4	.	.	CASSPSTPNEKLFF	TGCGCCAGCAGCCCCTCGACACCGAATGAAAAACTGTTTTTT
TRBV7-6	TRBJ2-7	.	TRBD1	CASSPRPGTGVGEQYF	TGTGCCAGCAGCCCCCGACCCGGGACAGGGGTTGGCGAGCAGTACTTC
TRBV19	TRBJ2-2	.	.	CATPQNGGTNTGELFF	TGTGCCACACCCCAGAATGGGGGCACTAACACCGGGGAGCTGTTTTTT
TRBV19	TRBJ2-7	.	.	CASSPQIYYEQYF	TGTGCCAGTAGTCCACAGATCTACTACGAGCAGTACTTC
TRBV4-3	TRBJ2-2	.	TRBD2	CASSQDRTRSTGELFF	TGCGCCAGCAGCCAAGATAGGACTAGATCTACCGGGGAGCTGTTTTTT
TRBV27	TRBJ2-7	.	TRBD1	CASSPGTGAGAYEQYF	TGTGCCAGCAGCCCAGGGACAGGGGCAGGGGCCTACGAGCAGTACTTC
TRBV11-2	TRBJ1-3	few	.	CASSLRRGSGNTIYF	TGTGCCAGCAGCTTAAGGCGGGGGTCTGGAAACACCATATATTTT
TRBV15	TRBJ1-2	.	TRBD1	CATSPEGQGYYGYTF	TGTGCCACCAGCCCTGAGGGACAGGGCTACTATGGCTACACCTTC
TRBV13	TRBJ2-1	.	.	CASSAPGSIYNEQFF	TGTGCCAGCAGCGCCCCCGGGAGTATTTACAATGAGCAGTTCTTC
TRBV7-9	TRBJ2-7	.	TRBD2	CASSPRGGSEQYF	TGTGCCAGCAGCCCACGGGGGGGGAGCGAGCAGTACTTC
TRBV7-9	TRBJ1-2	.	TRBD1	CASSLRTGDRNYGYTF	TGTGCCAGCAGCCTTCGGACAGGGGACAGAAACTATGGCTACACCTTC
TRBV19	TRBJ1-1	.	.	CASSIPQGNTEAFF	TGTGCCAGTAGTATTCCCCAGGGGAACACTGAAGCTTTCTTT
TRBV18	TRBJ1-1	.	.	CASSPQGVGTEAFF	TGTGCCAGCTCACCACAGGGAGTCGGCACTGAAGCTTTCTTT
TRBV5-6	TRBJ1-5	.	.	CASSTDSNQPQHF	TGTGCCAGCAGCACAGATAGCAATCAGCCCCAGCATTTT
TRBV4-3	TRBJ2-1	.	.	CASSLIGIHEQFF	TGCGCCAGCAGCCTCATCGGGATCCATGAGCAGTTCTTC
TRBV5-4	TRBJ2-3	once	TRBD2	CASSSGTSGSRADTQYF	TGTGCCAGCAGCTCCGGGACTAGCGGGAGCAGGGCAGATACGCAGTATTTT
TRBV28	TRBJ1-1	.	.	CASSLYFSGNTEAFF	TGTGCCAGCAGTTTATACTTTAGCGGGAACACTGAAGCTTTCTTT
TRBV2	TRBJ2-5	.	TRBD2	CASDNPTPREQETQYF	TGTGCCAGTGATAACCCTACCCCGCGGGAGCAAGAGACCCAGTACTTC